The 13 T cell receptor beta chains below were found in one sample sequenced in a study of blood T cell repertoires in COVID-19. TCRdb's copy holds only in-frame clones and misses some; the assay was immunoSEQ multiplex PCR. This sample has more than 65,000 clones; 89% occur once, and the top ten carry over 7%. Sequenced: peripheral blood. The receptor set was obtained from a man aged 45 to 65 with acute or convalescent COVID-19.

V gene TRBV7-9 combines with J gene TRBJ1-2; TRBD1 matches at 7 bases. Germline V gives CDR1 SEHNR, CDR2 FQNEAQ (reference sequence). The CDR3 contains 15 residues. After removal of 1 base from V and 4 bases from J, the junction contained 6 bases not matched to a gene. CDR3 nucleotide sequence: TGTGCCAGCAGCTTAGATACAGGGGTTACCTATGGCTACACCTTC. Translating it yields CASSLDTGVTYGYTF.

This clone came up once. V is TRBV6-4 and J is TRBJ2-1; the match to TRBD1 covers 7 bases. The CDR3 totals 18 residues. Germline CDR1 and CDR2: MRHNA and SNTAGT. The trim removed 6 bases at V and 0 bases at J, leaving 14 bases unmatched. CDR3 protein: CASRTFYEGQSSYNEQFF. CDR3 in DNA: TGTGCCAGCAGGACCTTCTATGAGGGACAGAGCTCCTACAATGAGCAGTTCTTC.

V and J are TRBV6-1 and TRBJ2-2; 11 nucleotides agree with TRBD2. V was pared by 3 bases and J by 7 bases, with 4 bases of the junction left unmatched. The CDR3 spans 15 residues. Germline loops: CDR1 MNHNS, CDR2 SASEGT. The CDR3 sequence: CASSDWLAGGGELFF. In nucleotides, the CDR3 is TGTGCCAGCAGTGATTGGCTAGCGGGGGGCGGGGAGCTGTTTTTT.

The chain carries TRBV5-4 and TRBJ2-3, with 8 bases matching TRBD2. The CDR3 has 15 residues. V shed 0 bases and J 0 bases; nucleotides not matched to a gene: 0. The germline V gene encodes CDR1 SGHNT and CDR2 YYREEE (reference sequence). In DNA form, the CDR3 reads TGTGCCAGCAGCTTGGGACTAGCGAGCACAGATACGCAGTATTTT. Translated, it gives CASSLGLASTDTQYF.

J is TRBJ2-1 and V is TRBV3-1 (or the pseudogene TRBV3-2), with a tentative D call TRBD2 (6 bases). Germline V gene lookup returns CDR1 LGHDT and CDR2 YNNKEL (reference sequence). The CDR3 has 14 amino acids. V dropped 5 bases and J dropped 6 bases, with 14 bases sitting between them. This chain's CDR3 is CASSSAGGSNEQFF. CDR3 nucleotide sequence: TGTGCCAGCAGCAGCGCCGGGGGAAGCAATGAGCAGTTCTTC.

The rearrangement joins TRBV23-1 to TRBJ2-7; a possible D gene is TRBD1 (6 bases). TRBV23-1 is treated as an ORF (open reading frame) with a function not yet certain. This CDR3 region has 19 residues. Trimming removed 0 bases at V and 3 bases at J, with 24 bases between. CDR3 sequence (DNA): TGCGCCAGCAGTCAATCGGCTCCTTCGTTTCCGGGACACGTCTACGAGCAGTACTTC. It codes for CASSQSAPSFPGHVYEQYF.

The CDR3 coding sequence is TGTGCCAGCAGTTTTGGGACAGGGGGCTTGAACACTGAAGCTTTCTTT. It is translated as CASSFGTGGLNTEAFF. The chain combines TRBV6-5 with TRBJ1-1; 12 nucleotides line up with TRBD1. J gave up 0 bases and V 4 bases, and 3 bases lay outside the gene matches. Germline V gives CDR1 MNHEY, CDR2 SVGAGI. The CDR3 runs to 16 residues.

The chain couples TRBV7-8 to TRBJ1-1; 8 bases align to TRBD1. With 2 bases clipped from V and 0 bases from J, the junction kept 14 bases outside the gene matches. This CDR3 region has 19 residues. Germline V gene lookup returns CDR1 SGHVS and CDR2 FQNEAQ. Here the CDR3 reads CASSLTAGQGLSLNTEAFF. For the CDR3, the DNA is TGTGCCAGCAGCTTAACTGCAGGACAGGGTCTGTCCTTGAACACTGAAGCTTTCTTT.

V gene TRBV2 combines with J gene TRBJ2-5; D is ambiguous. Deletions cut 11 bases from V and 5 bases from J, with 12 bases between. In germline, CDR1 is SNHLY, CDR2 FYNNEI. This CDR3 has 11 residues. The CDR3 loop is CAVSLEETQYF. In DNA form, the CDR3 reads TGTGCCGTCTCTTTGGAGGAGACCCAGTACTTC.

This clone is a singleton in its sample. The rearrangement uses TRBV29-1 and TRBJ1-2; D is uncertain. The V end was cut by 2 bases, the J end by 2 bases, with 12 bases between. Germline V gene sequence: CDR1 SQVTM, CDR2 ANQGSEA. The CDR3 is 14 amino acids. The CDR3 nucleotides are TGCAGCGTTGAAAACCTGGCCGGGAACTATGGCTACACCTTC. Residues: CSVENLAGNYGYTF.

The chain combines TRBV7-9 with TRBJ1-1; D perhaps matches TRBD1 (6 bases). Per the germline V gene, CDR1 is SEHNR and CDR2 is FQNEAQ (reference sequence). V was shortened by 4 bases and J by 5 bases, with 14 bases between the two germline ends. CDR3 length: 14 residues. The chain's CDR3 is CASSSWGLGTEAFF. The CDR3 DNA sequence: TGTGCCAGCAGCTCATGGGGGCTGGGTACTGAAGCTTTCTTT.

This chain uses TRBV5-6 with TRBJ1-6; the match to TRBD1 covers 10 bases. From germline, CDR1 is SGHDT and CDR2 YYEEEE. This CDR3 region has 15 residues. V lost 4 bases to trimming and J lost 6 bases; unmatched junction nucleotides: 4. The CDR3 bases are TGTGCCAGCAGCAGAGGGGACAGGGGTAATTCACCCCTCCACTTT. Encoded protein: CASSRGDRGNSPLHF.

CDR3 bases: TGTGCCAGCAGCTTTACAGGGTACTATGGCTACACCTTC. As protein: CASSFTGYYGYTF. This chain uses TRBV12-3 or TRBV12-4 with TRBJ1-2, with a weak D call TRBD1 (6 bases). The V and J ends lost 6 bases and 3 bases respectively, with 11 bases between them. The CDR3 consists of 13 residues.